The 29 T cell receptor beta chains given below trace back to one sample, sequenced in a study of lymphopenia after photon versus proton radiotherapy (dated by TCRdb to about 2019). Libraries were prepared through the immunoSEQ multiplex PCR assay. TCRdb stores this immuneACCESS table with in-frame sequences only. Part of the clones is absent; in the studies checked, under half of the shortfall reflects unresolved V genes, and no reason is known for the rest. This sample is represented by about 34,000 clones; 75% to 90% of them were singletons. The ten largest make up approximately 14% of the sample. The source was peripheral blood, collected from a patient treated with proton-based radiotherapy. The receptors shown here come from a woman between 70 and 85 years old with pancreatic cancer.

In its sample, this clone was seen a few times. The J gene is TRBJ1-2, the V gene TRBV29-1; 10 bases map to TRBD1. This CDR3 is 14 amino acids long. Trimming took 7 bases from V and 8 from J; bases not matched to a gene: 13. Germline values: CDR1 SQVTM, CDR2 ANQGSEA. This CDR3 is CSGVGGQGRGGYTF. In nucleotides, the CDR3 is TGCAGCGGGGTAGGGGGACAGGGGCGAGGAGGCTACACCTTC.

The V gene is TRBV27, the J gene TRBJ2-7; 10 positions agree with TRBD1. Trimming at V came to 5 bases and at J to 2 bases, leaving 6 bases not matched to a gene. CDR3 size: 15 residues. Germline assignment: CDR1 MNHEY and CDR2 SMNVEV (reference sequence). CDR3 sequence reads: CASSKGQGGTYEQYF. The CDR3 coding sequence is TGTGCCAGCAGTAAAGGACAGGGGGGTACCTACGAGCAGTACTTC.

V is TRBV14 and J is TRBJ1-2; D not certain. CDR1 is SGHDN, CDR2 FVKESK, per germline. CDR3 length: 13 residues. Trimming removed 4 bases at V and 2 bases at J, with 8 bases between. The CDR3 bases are TGTGCCAGCAGCCGGACGGTGAACTATGGCTACACCTTC. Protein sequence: CASSRTVNYGYTF.

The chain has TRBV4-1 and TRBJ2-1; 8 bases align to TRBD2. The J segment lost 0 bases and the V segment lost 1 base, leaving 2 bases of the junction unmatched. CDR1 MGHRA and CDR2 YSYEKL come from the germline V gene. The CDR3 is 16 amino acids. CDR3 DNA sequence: TGCGCCAGCAGCCAAGCCGGGACTAGCTCCTACAATGAGCAGTTCTTC. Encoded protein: CASSQAGTSSYNEQFF.

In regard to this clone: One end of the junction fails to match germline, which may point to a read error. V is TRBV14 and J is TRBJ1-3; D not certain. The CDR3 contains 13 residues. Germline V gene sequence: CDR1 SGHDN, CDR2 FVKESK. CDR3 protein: CASSQDLGSTSDF. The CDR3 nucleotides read TGTGCCAGCAGCCAAGATCTAGGAAGTACTTCGGATTTT.

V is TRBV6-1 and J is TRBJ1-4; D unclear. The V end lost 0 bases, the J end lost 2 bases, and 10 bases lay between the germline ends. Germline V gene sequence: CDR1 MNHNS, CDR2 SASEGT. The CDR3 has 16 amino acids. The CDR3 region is CASSEAPPGTNEKLFF. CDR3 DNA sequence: TGTGCCAGCAGTGAAGCCCCGCCGGGGACTAATGAAAAACTGTTTTTT.

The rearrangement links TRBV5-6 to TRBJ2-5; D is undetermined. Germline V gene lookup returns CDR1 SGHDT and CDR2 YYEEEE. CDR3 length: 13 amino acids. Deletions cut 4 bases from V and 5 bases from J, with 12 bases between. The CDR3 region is CASSQVRVETQYF. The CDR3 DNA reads TGTGCCAGCAGCCAGGTACGGGTCGAGACCCAGTACTTC.

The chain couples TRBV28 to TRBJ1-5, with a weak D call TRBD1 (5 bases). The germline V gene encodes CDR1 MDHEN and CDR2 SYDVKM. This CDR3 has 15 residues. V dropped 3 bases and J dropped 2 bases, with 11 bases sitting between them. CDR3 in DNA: TGTGCCAGCAGTTTTCAGGGCTTAGGCAATCAGCCCCAGCATTTT. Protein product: CASSFQGLGNQPQHF.

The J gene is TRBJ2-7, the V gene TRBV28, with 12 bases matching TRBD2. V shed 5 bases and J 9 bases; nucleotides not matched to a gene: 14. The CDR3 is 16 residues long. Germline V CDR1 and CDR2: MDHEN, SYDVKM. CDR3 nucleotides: TGTGCCAGCAGTGAACCTAGCGGGAGGGCCAATCCCGTGCAGTACTTC. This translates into CASSEPSGRANPVQYF.

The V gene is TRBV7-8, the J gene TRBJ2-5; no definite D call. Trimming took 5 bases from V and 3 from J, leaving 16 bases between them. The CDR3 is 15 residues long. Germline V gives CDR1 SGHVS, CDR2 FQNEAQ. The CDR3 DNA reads TGTGCCAGCAGCCTACTCCCGACACTAAAAGAGACCCAGTACTTC. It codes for CASSLLPTLKETQYF. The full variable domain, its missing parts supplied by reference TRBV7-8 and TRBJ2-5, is GAGVSQSPRYKVAKRGQDVALRCDPISGHVSLFWYQQALGQGPEFLTYFQNEAQLDKSGLPSDRFFAERPEGSVSTLKIQRTQQEDSAVYLCASSLLPTLKETQYFGPGTRLLVL.

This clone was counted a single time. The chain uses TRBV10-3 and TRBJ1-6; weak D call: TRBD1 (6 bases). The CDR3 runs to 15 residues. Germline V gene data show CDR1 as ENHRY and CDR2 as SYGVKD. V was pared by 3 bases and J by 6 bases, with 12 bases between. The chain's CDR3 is CAISDRQDINSPLHF. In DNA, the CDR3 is TGTGCCATCAGTGACCGACAGGACATTAATTCACCCCTCCACTTT.

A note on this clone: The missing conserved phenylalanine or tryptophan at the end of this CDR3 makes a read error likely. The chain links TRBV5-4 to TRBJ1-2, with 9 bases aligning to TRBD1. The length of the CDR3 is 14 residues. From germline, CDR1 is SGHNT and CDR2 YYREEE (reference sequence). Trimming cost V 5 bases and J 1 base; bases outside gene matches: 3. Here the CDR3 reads CASSRDRDNYGYTL. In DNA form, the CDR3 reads TGTGCCAGCAGTAGGGACAGGGATAACTATGGCTACACCCTC.

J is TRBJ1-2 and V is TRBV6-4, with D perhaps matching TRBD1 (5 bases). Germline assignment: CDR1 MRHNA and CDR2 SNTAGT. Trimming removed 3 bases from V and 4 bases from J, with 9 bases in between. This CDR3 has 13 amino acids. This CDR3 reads CASSDGTPYGYTF. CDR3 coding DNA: TGTGCCAGCAGTGATGGGACTCCCTATGGCTACACCTTC.

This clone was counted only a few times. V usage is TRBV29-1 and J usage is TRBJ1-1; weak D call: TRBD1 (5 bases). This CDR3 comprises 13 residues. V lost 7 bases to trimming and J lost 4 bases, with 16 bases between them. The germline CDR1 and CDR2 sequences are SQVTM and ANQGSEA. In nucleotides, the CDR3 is TGCAGCGAACTACAGGACTATAGCACTGAAGCTTTCTTT. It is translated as CSELQDYSTEAFF.

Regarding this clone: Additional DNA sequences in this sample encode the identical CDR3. The CDR3, as DNA: TGCGCCAGCAGCTTACCCACTACGGATGAGCAGTTCTTC. Its translation: CASSLPTTDEQFF. The gene calls are TRBV5-1 and TRBJ2-1; D gene ambiguous. This CDR3 is built from 13 residues. V lost 2 bases and J lost 8, with 11 bases in between. In germline, CDR1 is SGHRS, CDR2 YFSETQ. The full variable domain, in which reference TRBV5-1 and TRBJ2-1 provide the parts outside the CDR3, is KAGVTQTPRYLIKTRGQQVTLSCSPISGHRSVSWYQQTPGQGLQFLFEYFSETQRNKGNFPGRFSGRQFSNSRSEMNVSTLELGDSALYLCASSLPTTDEQFFGPGTRLTVL.

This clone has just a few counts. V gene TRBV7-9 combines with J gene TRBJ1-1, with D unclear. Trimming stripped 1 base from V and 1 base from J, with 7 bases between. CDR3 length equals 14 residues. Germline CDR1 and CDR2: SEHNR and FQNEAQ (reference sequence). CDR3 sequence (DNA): TGTGCCAGCAGCTTAGTCTTTGAGAACACTGAAGCTTTCTTT. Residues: CASSLVFENTEAFF.

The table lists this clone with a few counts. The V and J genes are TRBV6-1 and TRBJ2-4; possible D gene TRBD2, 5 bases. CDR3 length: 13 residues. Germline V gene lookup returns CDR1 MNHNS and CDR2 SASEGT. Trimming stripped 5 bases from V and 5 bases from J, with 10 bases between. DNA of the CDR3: TGTGCCAGCAGTATTACAGCGGAAAACATTCAGTACTTC. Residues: CASSITAENIQYF.

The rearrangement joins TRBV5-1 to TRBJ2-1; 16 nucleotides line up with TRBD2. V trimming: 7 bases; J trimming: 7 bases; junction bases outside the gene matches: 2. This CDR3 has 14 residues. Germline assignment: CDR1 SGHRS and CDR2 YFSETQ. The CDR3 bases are TGCGCCAGCCGGGGACTAGCGGGAGGGAATGAGCAGTTCTTC. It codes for CASRGLAGGNEQFF.

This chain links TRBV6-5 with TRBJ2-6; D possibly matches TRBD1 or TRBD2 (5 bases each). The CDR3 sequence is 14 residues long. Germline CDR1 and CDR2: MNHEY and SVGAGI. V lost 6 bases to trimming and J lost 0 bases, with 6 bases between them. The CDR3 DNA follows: TGTGCCAGCAGCGGGACCTCTGGGGCCAACGTCCTGACTTTC. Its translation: CASSGTSGANVLTF.

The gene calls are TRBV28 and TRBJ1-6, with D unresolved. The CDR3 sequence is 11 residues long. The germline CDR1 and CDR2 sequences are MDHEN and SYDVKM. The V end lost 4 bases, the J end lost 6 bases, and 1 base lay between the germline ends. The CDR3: CASSSNSPLHF. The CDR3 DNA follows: TGTGCCAGCAGTTCTAATTCACCCCTCCACTTT.

The CDR3 sequence: CASSSNRAGANVLTF. In DNA, the CDR3 is TGTGCCAGCAGCTCAAACAGGGCTGGGGCCAACGTCCTGACTTTC. The chain joins TRBV7-3 to TRBJ2-6, with TRBD1 as a possible D gene (6 bases). Between the trimmed V and J ends, which lost 4 bases and 2 bases, there was a span of 9 bases. The V gene's germline CDR1 is SGHTA and CDR2 FQGTGA. The CDR3 contains 15 residues.

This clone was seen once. CDR3 residues: CASSQTSGSRILNTGELFF. The CDR3 bases are TGTGCCAGCAGTCAAACTAGCGGTAGTCGGATTTTGAACACCGGGGAGCTGTTTTTT. The chain is built from TRBV27 and TRBJ2-2, with TRBD2 matching over 8 bases. The CDR3 sequence is 19 residues long. V lost 5 bases to trimming and J lost 1 base; unmatched junction nucleotides: 15. Germline V CDR1 and CDR2: MNHEY, SMNVEV (reference sequence).

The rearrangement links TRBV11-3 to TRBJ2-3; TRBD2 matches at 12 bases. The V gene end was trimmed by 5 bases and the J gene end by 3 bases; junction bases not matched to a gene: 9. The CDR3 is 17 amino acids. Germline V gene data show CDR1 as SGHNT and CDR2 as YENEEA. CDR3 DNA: TGTGCCAGCAGCCAATTTTCCGGGACTAGCGGGACAGATACGCAGTATTTT. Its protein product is CASSQFSGTSGTDTQYF.

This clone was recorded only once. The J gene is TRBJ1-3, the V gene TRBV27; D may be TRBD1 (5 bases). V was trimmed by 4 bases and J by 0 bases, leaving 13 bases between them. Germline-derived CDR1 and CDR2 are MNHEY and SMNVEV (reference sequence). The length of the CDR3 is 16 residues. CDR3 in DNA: TGTGCCAGCAGTTCTGGGGGAACCCTCTCTGGAAACACCATATATTTT. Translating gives CASSSGGTLSGNTIYF.

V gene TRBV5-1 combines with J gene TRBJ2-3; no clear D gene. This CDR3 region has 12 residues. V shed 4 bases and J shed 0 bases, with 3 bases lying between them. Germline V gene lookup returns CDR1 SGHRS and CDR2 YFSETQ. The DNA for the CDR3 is TGCGCCAGCAGCCTTAGCACAGATACGCAGTATTTT. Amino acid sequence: CASSLSTDTQYF.

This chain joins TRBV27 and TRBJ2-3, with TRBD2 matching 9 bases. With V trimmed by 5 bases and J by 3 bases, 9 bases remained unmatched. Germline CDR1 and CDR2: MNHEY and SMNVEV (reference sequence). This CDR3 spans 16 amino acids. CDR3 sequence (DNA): TGTGCCAGCAGTCGACTCCAAGCGGGAGGAACAGATACGCAGTATTTT. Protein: CASSRLQAGGTDTQYF.

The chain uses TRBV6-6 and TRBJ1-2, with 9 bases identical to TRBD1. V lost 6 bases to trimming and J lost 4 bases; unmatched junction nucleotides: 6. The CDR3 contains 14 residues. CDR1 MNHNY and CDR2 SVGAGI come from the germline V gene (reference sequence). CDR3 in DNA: TGTGCCAGCAGACGCGGGACAGGGACCTATGGCTACACCTTC. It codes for CASRRGTGTYGYTF.

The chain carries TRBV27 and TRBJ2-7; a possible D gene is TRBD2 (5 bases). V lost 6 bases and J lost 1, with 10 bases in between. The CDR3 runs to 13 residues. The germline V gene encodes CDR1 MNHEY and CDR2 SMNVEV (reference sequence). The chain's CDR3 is CASRATSSYEQYF. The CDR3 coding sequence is TGTGCCAGCAGGGCTACTAGTTCCTACGAGCAGTACTTC.

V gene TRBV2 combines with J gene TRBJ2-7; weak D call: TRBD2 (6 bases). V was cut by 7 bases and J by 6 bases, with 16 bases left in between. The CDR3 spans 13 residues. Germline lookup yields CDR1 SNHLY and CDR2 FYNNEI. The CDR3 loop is CASTSTGVSEQYF. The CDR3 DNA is TGTGCCAGCACGTCAACGGGAGTAAGCGAGCAGTACTTC.